This note documents a single T cell receptor (beta chain) sequence. Its antigen is not identified. This sample is part of a study of beta chain features in type 1 diabetes. Findings and caveats of the study: Among patients with Type 1 diabetes, TCRB CDR3s were moderately but significantly shorter in every one of the four CD4+ subsets. The question left open here concerned HLA type influencing TCRB rearrangement. Shorter templates might be favored by PCR, and equally so in patients and in controls.

Blood was drawn once from each donor into heparinised tubes. The draws averaged around 0.12 L. CD45RO/CCR7/CD25/CD127/CD95/CD27 sorting isolated CD4+ naive, central memory, regulatory and stem cell-like memory cells. Investigators reverse transcribed all isolated RNA, so they sequenced expressed TCRB transcripts. Produced via immunoSEQ multiplex PCR; TCRdb's table is partial and in-frame only. Among 95,000 to 150,000 clones, roughly 15% were seen once, and the ten largest hold approximately 2.3%. The germline V gene has CDR1 SGDLS and CDR2 YYNGEE. CDR3 length equals 15 residues. The junction had 8 bases not matched to a gene; V was cut back by 4 bases and J by 5 bases.

The specimen was central memory CD4+ T cells from blood. The TCR was taken from a man aged 25-45 years with type 1 diabetes. This sequence joins TRBV9 and TRBJ1-5, with 8 bases fitting TRBD1. The CDR3 sequence: CASSRGTGLDQPQHF. CDR3 sequence (DNA): TGTGCCAGCAGCCGGGGGACAGGCTTAGATCAGCCCCAGCATTTT.